This T cell receptor (beta chain) was sequenced during a study of blood T cell repertoires in COVID-19. Between the trimmed V and J ends, which lost 6 bases and 8 bases, there was a span of 14 bases. This CDR3 region has 13 residues. Germline V CDR1 and CDR2: SGHTA, FQGNSA. The repertoire was sequenced with immunoSEQ multiplex PCR; TCRdb's copy has only in-frame clones and lacks some. The table includes fewer than 90,000 clones, 75% to 90% detected once. The V call is TRBV7-2, the J call TRBJ1-5; D is perhaps TRBD1 (5 bases). The TCR sequence derives from a woman of 80 years or more with acute or convalescent COVID-19. The sample taken for sequencing was peripheral blood. In DNA, the CDR3 is TGTGCCAGCAGTCTAGGGTGGGGGGAGCCCCAGCATTTT. This encodes CASSLGWGEPQHF.